The next 21 T cell receptor beta chains were all read from a single sample in a study of OX40 agonist ivuxolimab in advanced cancers. The protocol was immunoSEQ multiplex PCR, while the TCRdb copy is restricted to in-frame clones and leaves out a portion. The repertoire consists of about 35,000 clones, with more than 65% occurring once and the leading ten covering roughly 15%. Sample: CD4+ or CD8+ T cells sorted from blood, taken in a trial of the OX40 agonist ivuxolimab. These receptors all come from an adult with an advanced solid tumor such as melanoma, head and neck, liver or kidney cancer.

V and J are TRBV6-1 and TRBJ2-4, with 7 bases fitting TRBD2. The V gene's germline CDR1 is MNHNS and CDR2 SASEGT. This CDR3 region has 15 residues. V was pared by 8 bases and J by 1 base, with 8 bases of the junction left unmatched. CDR3 DNA sequence: TGTGCCAGCCTTAGCGGGTGGGGGGCCAAAAACATTCAGTACTTC. The encoded protein is CASLSGWGAKNIQYF.

The rearrangement uses TRBV5-1 and TRBJ2-7; D may match TRBD1 or TRBD2 (5 bases each). Looked up from germline, CDR1 is SGHRS and CDR2 is YFSETQ. With 4 bases removed from V and 7 bases from J, the gap between germline ends came to 12 bases. The CDR3 sequence is 12 residues long. CDR3: CASSMGEGEQYF. CDR3 bases: TGCGCCAGCAGCATGGGAGAGGGGGAGCAGTACTTC. Using reference TRBV5-1 and TRBJ2-7 for the parts outside the CDR3, the full variable domain is KAGVTQTPRYLIKTRGQQVTLSCSPISGHRSVSWYQQTPGQGLQFLFEYFSETQRNKGNFPGRFSGRQFSNSRSEMNVSTLELGDSALYLCASSMGEGEQYFGPGTRLTVT.

V and J are TRBV5-4 and TRBJ2-3; 9 bases map to TRBD2. J gave up 4 bases and V 4 bases, and 10 bases lay outside the gene matches. Looked up from germline, CDR1 is SGHNT and CDR2 is YYREEE (reference sequence). This CDR3 contains 16 residues. This chain's CDR3 is CASSVRSGGPPDTQYF. The CDR3 DNA is TGTGCCAGCAGCGTTCGTAGCGGGGGCCCACCAGATACGCAGTATTTT.

The chain has TRBV16 and TRBJ1-6, with D maybe TRBD1 (5 bases). Looked up from germline, CDR1 is KGHSY and CDR2 is FQNENV. V was trimmed by 4 bases and J by 9 bases, leaving 13 bases between them. CDR3 length equals 14 residues. CDR3 loop: CASSPQGIGSPLHF. The CDR3 coding sequence is TGTGCCAGCAGCCCCCAGGGTATCGGTTCACCCCTCCACTTT.

V gene TRBV19 combines with J gene TRBJ2-5, with D perhaps being TRBD1 or TRBD2 (5 bases each). Trimming cost V 7 bases and J 2 bases, with 14 bases left between them. The germline gives CDR1 LNHDA, CDR2 SQIVND (reference sequence). The CDR3 has 14 residues. The CDR3: CASTDSWGQETQYF. As DNA, the CDR3 is TGTGCCAGTACTGACTCATGGGGGCAAGAGACCCAGTACTTC.

V is TRBV11-2 and J is TRBJ1-1; D not certain. Trimming pared 3 bases from V and 1 base from J, leaving 6 bases between. Germline V gene sequence: CDR1 SGHAT, CDR2 FQNNGV. The CDR3 runs 13 residues. CDR3 residues: CASSLKSNTEAFF. CDR3 nucleotides: TGTGCCAGCAGCTTGAAGTCGAACACTGAAGCTTTCTTT.

V gene TRBV5-1 combines with J gene TRBJ2-5; D unclear. The V end lost 0 bases, the J end lost 5 bases, and 8 bases lay between the germline ends. Germline lookup yields CDR1 SGHRS and CDR2 YFSETQ. The CDR3 sequence is 13 residues long. The CDR3 is CASSLAMGETQYF. The CDR3 DNA sequence: TGCGCCAGCAGCTTGGCCATGGGGGAGACCCAGTACTTC.

For the CDR3, the DNA is TGTGCCAGCAGCCAAAAGATCGATTCGAGCGCCGGGGGTGAGCAGTTCTTC. Amino acids: CASSQKIDSSAGGEQFF. The chain has TRBV5-4 and TRBJ2-1; a possible D gene is TRBD2 (6 bases). The CDR3 totals 17 residues. V lost 4 bases and J lost 9, with 26 bases in between. Per the germline V gene, CDR1 is SGHNT and CDR2 is YYREEE (reference sequence).

The V and J genes are TRBV30 and TRBJ2-7; D not resolved. The CDR3 sequence is 15 residues long. Germline V gene data show CDR1 as GTSNPN and CDR2 as SVGIG (reference sequence). V gave up 3 bases and J gave up 5 bases, with 20 bases separating them. The CDR3 DNA reads TGTGCCTGGAGGCCCCTGTCATCACCAAAAGACGAGCAGTACTTC. Protein: CAWRPLSSPKDEQYF.

This clone was seen a handful of times. The chain has TRBV28 and TRBJ2-5; no clear D. The CDR3 runs 12 residues. Trimming shortened V by 4 bases and J by 5 bases, and 8 bases separated the two germline ends. Germline V lookup: CDR1 MDHEN, CDR2 SYDVKM. CDR3 amino acids: CASSSTRETQYF. CDR3 DNA sequence: TGTGCCAGCAGTTCGACGAGGGAGACCCAGTACTTC.

The chain has TRBV5-4 and TRBJ2-1; possible D gene TRBD2, 6 bases. The CDR3 runs to 12 residues. Germline V gives CDR1 SGHNT, CDR2 YYREEE (reference sequence). The V gene lost 5 bases and the J gene lost 6 bases, with 9 bases spanning the gap. CDR3 sequence (DNA): TGTGCCAGCAGATCGGGAGTCAATGAGCAGTTCTTC. Translating gives CASRSGVNEQFF.

The rearrangement links TRBV30 to TRBJ2-4; no clear D gene. CDR3 size: 12 residues. The V end was cut by 8 bases, the J end by 0 bases, with 8 bases between. Germline-derived CDR1 and CDR2 are GTSNPN and SVGIG (reference sequence). CDR3 sequence reads: CAGSKAKNIQYF. The CDR3 coding sequence is TGTGCCGGTTCAAAAGCCAAAAACATTCAGTACTTC.

The chain combines TRBV9 with TRBJ2-7, with a possible D match to TRBD2 (6 bases). Germline V gene sequence: CDR1 SGDLS, CDR2 YYNGEE. The CDR3 loop spans 12 amino acids. The germline V and J ends were trimmed by 0 bases and 10 bases, with 11 bases remaining between them. CDR3 sequence reads: CASSVAGGPQYF. CDR3 coding DNA: TGTGCCAGCAGCGTAGCAGGAGGGCCCCAGTACTTC.

The rearrangement uses TRBV10-3 and TRBJ1-4; 8 bases align to TRBD1. CDR1 and CDR2 from the germline V gene are ENHRY and SYGVKD. The CDR3 runs to 13 residues. The ends lost 6 bases at V and 8 bases at J; junction bases unmatched: 5. The CDR3 coding sequence is TGTGCCATCAGCTCCGGGACAGGAGAAAAACTGTTTTTT. Amino acids: CAISSGTGEKLFF.

The chain carries TRBV7-3 and TRBJ2-7; the D gene is possibly TRBD1 (6 bases). Germline V gene lookup returns CDR1 SGHTA and CDR2 FQGTGA. This CDR3 comprises 15 residues. Trimming removed 3 bases from V and 3 bases from J, with 15 bases in between. The CDR3 DNA follows: TGTGCCAGCAGCTTCTCCGGGACACCGGGCTACGAGCAGTACTTC. It codes for CASSFSGTPGYEQYF. Together with reference TRBV7-3 and TRBJ2-7, the CDR3 gives the full variable domain: GAGVSQTPSNKVTEKGKYVELRCDPISGHTALYWYRQSLGQGPEFLIYFQGTGAADDSGLPNDRFFAVRPEGSVSTLKIQRTERGDSAVYLCASSFSGTPGYEQYFGPGTRLTVT.

The chain has TRBV5-8 and TRBJ2-2; 10 positions agree with TRBD2. V lost 3 bases, J lost 4 bases, and 9 bases stayed unmatched. Per the germline V gene, CDR1 is SGHTS and CDR2 is YDEGEE. This CDR3 comprises 17 residues. CDR3 DNA: TGTGCCAGCAGCTCGATGCTAGCGGGAGTTGGCACCGGGGAGCTGTTTTTT. This sequence encodes CASSSMLAGVGTGELFF.

In DNA form, the CDR3 reads TGTGCCATCAGGGCCCCGGGACGGTTAAACTACGAGCAGTACTTC. Amino acid sequence: CAIRAPGRLNYEQYF. The V gene is TRBV10-3, the J gene TRBJ2-7; the D gene could be TRBD1 or TRBD2 (5 bases each). This CDR3 spans 15 amino acids. The germline V and J ends were trimmed by 6 bases and 3 bases, with 18 bases remaining between them. Germline CDR1 is ENHRY and CDR2 is SYGVKD.

The chain uses TRBV5-4 and TRBJ2-5, with TRBD2 matching over 8 bases. Germline loops: CDR1 SGHNT, CDR2 YYREEE (reference sequence). The CDR3 covers 15 residues. V trimming: 0 bases; J trimming: 5 bases; junction bases outside the gene matches: 6. CDR3 sequence: CASSLGGGLIETQYF. As DNA, the CDR3 is TGTGCCAGCAGCTTGGGCGGGGGGTTGATCGAGACCCAGTACTTC.

This clone was recorded once. The chain employs TRBV7-3 and TRBJ2-2; weak D call: TRBD1 (6 bases). Germline V gene sequence: CDR1 SGHTA, CDR2 FQGTGA. V dropped 0 bases and J dropped 2 bases, with 10 bases sitting between them. The CDR3 spans 16 residues. The CDR3: CASSLTGAANTGELFF. The CDR3 region has the DNA TGTGCCAGCAGCTTAACGGGGGCAGCAAACACCGGGGAGCTGTTTTTT.

The chain recombines TRBV11-1 with TRBJ2-7; TRBD2 matches 10 bases. Germline V gene data show CDR1 as SGHAT and CDR2 as FQDESV (reference sequence). The V and J ends lost 1 base and 4 bases, in that order; junction bases with no gene match: 4. The CDR3 consists of 15 residues. CDR3 in amino acids: CASSLGSSGSYEQYF. Here the CDR3 DNA reads TGTGCCAGCAGCTTAGGGTCTAGCGGGAGTTACGAGCAGTACTTC.

This clone was counted between two and nine times. The gene calls are TRBV9 and TRBJ2-2, with D possibly being TRBD1 (6 bases). Trimming stripped 4 bases from V and 0 bases from J, with 10 bases between. The germline gives CDR1 SGDLS, CDR2 YYNGEE. The CDR3 loop spans 15 amino acids. DNA for the CDR3: TGTGCCAGCAGCCCCAGGGGAACGAACACCGGGGAGCTGTTTTTT. Translation: CASSPRGTNTGELFF.